This T cell receptor (beta chain) was profiled in a study of blood T cell repertoires in COVID-19. Across the whole study: The origin of the acute and convalescent COVID-19 samples was the United States, Italy and Spain. From T cells, B-cell-depleted T cells, or PBMCs came the material, which was cDNA or gDNA.

Clones were read by immunoSEQ multiplex PCR, and TCRdb kept only the in-frame ones, dropping some. This sample has around 99,000 clones, with over 60% found just once. Trimming cost V 2 bases and J 5 bases, with 13 bases left between them. Per the germline V gene, CDR1 is SEHNR and CDR2 is FQNEAQ (reference sequence). The CDR3 contains 14 residues. The clonotype comes from a human donor in a cohort sampled during active or convalescent COVID-19. The chain uses TRBV7-9 and TRBJ2-7; D is undetermined. Sequenced sample: peripheral blood. CDR3 nucleotide sequence: TGTGCCAGCAGCTTATCAGCGTTAAAGGACGAGCAGTACTTC. Translated, it gives CASSLSALKDEQYF.